This T cell receptor beta chain is from a study of cytomegalovirus exposure and HLA in healthy donors. Study-level points and caveats: Later, an analysis found that TCR clusters from the first cohort tended to co-occur in the roughly 110 validation repertoires. Three of the chains that were CMV-associated were confirmed in vitro to be specific for CMV antigens. The study put under 200 TCR beta chains on its list as cytomegalovirus-associated.

In regard to this clone: Its antigen remains unknown.

Measured with immunoSEQ multiplex PCR; TCRdb has only the in-frame clones, and not every one. This table holds some 200,000 clones, under 95% found once. V was cut by 0 bases and J by 1 base, with 19 bases left in between. From germline, CDR1 is MNHEY and CDR2 SMNVEV (reference sequence). CDR3 size: 20 residues. This clonotype originated in a young woman in good health and CMV-seronegative. This chain links TRBV27 with TRBJ1-6; D unresolved. Sequenced: PBMCs. The CDR3 DNA reads TGTGCCAGCAGTTTATCGAGAGGGTTTGGAGGTGGATCCTATAATTCACCCCTCCACTTT. Amino acid sequence: CASSLSRGFGGGSYNSPLHF.